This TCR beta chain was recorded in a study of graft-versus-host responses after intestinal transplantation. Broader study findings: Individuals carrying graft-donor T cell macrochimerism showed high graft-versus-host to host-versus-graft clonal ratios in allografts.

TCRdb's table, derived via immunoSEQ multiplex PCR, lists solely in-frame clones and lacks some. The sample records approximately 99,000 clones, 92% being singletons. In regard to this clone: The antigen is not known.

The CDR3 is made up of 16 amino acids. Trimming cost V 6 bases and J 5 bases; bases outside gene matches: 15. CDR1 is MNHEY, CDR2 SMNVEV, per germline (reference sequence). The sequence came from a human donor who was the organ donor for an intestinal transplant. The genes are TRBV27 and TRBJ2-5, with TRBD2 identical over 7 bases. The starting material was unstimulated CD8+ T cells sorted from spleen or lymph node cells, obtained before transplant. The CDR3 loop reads CASSLLGGLLLETQYF. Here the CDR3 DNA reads TGTGCCAGCAGCCTTTTGGGGGGGTTACTGCTTGAGACCCAGTACTTC.